The entry below gives a single T cell receptor (beta chain) sequence along with its context. Its cognate antigen is unknown. Treatment given: about 20 received Ad26.COV2.S at low or high dose, single or two shots; 5 received placebo; per-sample allocation not given. Sampling was done on day 63 after the first vaccine or placebo injection. The sample belongs to a study of Ad26.COV2.S vaccination and SARS-CoV-2 variants. At the level of the study: Enrollment placed the donor in the COV1001 Ad26.COV2.S trial arm. Study-wide findings and caveats: Measures of TCR breadth and depth may have fallen short of total T cell responses.

The table came from immunoSEQ multiplex PCR; TCRdb's copy has only in-frame clones and leaves some out. The table includes about 280,000 clones, over 75% detected once. The CDR3 runs 15 residues. The germline gives CDR1 SGHRS, CDR2 YFSETQ. Deletions cut 3 bases from V and 1 base from J, with 12 bases between. Sequencing used peripheral blood, obtained in a trial of Ad26.COV2.S vaccine versus placebo. This rearrangement joins TRBV5-1 to TRBJ2-3; D possibly corresponds to TRBD2 (6 bases). This TCR derives from a person between 18 and 65 years old who received the Ad26.COV2.S COVID-19 vaccine or a placebo. CDR3 amino acids: CASSWGVPGTDTQYF. CDR3 DNA: TGCGCCAGCAGCTGGGGGGTACCGGGCACAGATACGCAGTATTTT.